This paragraph reports one TCR beta chain. The data originate from a study of T-cell reconstitution after alpha-beta-depleted transplantation in children. Looked up from germline, CDR1 is SGHVS and CDR2 is FQNEAQ. V lost 10 bases and J lost 1, with 10 bases in between. This CDR3 is 13 amino acids long. Unique molecular identifiers featured in how the TCRbeta library was prepared. TCRdb analysed the PCR reads with MiXCR anew, one entry per CDR3 protein. The sample has under 300,000 distinct CDR3 sequences, around 9.7% seen once. The starting material was PBMCs from the stem cell graft donor, obtained from the stem cell graft. The receptor was derived from a human donor who donated a stem cell graft to a child with SCID. The chain combines TRBV7-8 with TRBJ2-2; no definite D call. The CDR3 sequence is CAMRPRNTGELFF. As DNA, the CDR3 is TGTGCCATGCGCCCCAGGAACACCGGGGAGCTGTTTTTT. Using reference TRBV7-8 and TRBJ2-2 for the parts outside the CDR3, the full variable domain is GAGVSQSPRYKVAKRGQDVALRCDPISGHVSLFWYQQALGQGPEFLTYFQNEAQLDKSGLPSDRFFAERPEGSVSTLKIQRTQQEDSAVYLCAMRPRNTGELFFGEGSRLTVL.